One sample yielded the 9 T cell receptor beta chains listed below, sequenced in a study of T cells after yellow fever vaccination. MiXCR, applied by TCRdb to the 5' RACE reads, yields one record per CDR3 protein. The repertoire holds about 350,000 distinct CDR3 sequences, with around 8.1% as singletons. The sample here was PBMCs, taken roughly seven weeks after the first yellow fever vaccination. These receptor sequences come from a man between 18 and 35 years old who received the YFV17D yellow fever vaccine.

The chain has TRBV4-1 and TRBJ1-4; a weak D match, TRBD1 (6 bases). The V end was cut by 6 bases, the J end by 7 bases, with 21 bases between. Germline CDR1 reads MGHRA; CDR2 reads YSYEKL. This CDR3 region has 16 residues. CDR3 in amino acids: CASRSNDRFRGEKLFF. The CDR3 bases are TGCGCCAGCAGAAGCAACGACAGGTTTCGGGGTGAAAAACTGTTTTTT.

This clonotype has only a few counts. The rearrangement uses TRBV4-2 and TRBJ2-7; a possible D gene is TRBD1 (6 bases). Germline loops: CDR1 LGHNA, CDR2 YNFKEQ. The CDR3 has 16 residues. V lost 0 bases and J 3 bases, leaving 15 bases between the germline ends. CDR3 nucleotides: TGTGCCAGCAGCCAAGATATCAGGGGTGGCCTCTACGAGCAGTACGTC. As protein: CASSQDIRGGLYEQYV.

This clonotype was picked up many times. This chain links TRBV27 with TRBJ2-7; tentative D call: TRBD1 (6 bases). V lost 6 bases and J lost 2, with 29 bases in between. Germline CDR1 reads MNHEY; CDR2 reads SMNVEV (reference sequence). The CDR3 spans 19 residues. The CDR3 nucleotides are TGTGCCAGCAGCCTACCCCGGGACACCGGCGTCGAGATTACCTACGAGCAGTACGTC. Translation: CASSLPRDTGVEITYEQYV.

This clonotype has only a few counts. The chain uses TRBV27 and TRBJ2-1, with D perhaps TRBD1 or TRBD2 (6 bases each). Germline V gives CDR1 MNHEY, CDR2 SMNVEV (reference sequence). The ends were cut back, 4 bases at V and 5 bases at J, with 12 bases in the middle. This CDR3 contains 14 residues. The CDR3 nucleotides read TGTGCCAGCAGTTCGTCGGGGGCCCACAATGAGCAGTTCTTC. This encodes CASSSSGAHNEQFF.

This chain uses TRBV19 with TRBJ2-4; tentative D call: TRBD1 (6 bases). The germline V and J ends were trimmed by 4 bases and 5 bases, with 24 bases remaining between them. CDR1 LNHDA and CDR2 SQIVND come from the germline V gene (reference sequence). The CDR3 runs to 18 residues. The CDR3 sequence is CASSTRSARGRGENIQYF. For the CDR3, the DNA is TGTGCCAGTAGTACCCGTTCGGCAAGGGGCAGGGGTGAAAACATTCAGTACTTC.

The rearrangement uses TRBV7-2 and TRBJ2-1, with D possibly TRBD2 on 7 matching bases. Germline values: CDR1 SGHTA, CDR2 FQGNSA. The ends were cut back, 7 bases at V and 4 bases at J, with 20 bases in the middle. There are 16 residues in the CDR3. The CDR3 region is CASNQLRGGGYNEQFF. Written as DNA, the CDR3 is TGTGCCAGCAACCAACTTAGGGGGGGAGGGTACAATGAGCAGTTCTTC.

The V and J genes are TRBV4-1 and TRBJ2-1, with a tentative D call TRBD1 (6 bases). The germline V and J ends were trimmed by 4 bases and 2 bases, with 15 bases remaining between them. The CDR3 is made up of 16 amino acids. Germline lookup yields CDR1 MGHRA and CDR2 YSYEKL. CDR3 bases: TGCGCCAGCAGCCCCCGTCAGGGGACCCCCTACAATGAGCAGTTCTTC. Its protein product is CASSPRQGTPYNEQFF.

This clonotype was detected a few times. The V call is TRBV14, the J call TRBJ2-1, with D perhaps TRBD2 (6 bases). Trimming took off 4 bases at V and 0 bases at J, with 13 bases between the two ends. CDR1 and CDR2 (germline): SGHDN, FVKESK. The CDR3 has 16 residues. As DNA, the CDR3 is TGTGCCAGCAGCCTTTGGGGACTGAGCTCCTACAATGAGCAGTTCTTC. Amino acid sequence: CASSLWGLSSYNEQFF.

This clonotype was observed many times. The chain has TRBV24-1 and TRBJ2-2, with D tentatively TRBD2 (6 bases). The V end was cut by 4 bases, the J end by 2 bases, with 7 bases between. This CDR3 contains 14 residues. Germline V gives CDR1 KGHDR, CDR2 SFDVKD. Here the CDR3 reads CATSDGGNTGELFF. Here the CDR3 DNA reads TGTGCCACCAGTGACGGGGGAAACACCGGGGAGCTGTTTTTT.